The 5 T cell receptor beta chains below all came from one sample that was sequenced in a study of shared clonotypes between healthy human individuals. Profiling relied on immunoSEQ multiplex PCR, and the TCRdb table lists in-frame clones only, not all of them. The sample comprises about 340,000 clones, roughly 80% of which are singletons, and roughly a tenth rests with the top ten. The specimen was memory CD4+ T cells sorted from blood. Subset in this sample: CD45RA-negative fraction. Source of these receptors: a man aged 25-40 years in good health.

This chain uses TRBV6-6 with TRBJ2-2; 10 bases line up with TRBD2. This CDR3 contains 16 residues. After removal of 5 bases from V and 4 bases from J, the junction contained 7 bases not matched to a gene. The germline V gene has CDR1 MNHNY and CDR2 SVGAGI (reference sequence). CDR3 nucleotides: TGTGCCAGCAGTCATGGACTAGCGGAAGGCACCGGGGAGCTGTTTTTT. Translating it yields CASSHGLAEGTGELFF.

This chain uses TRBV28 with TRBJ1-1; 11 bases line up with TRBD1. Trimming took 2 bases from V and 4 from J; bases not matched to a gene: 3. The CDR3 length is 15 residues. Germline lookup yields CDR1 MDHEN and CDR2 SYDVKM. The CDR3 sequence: CASSLGDRGFTEAFF. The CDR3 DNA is TGTGCCAGCAGTTTAGGGGACAGGGGGTTCACTGAAGCTTTCTTT.

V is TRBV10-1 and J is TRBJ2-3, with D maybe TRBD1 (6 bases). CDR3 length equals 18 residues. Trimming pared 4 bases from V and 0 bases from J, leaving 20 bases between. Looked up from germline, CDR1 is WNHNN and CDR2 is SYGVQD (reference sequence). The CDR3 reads CASSGKNYREGSTDTQYF. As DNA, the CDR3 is TGCGCCAGCAGTGGGAAGAATTACAGGGAAGGTAGCACAGATACGCAGTATTTT.

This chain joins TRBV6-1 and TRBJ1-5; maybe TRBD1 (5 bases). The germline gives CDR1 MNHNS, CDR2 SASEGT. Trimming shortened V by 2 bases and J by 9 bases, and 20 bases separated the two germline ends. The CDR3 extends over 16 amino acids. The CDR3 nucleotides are TGTGCCAGCAGTGAAAGACAGTTCCCTCCAAACCGGCCCCAGCATTTT. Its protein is CASSERQFPPNRPQHF.

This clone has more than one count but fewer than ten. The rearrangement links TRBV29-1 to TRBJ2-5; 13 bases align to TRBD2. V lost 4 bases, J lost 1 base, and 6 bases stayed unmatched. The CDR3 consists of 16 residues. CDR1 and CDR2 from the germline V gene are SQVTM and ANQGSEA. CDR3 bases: TGCAGCGTTGTTTGGGGACTAGCGGGACTCCAAGAGACCCAGTACTTC. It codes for CSVVWGLAGLQETQYF.